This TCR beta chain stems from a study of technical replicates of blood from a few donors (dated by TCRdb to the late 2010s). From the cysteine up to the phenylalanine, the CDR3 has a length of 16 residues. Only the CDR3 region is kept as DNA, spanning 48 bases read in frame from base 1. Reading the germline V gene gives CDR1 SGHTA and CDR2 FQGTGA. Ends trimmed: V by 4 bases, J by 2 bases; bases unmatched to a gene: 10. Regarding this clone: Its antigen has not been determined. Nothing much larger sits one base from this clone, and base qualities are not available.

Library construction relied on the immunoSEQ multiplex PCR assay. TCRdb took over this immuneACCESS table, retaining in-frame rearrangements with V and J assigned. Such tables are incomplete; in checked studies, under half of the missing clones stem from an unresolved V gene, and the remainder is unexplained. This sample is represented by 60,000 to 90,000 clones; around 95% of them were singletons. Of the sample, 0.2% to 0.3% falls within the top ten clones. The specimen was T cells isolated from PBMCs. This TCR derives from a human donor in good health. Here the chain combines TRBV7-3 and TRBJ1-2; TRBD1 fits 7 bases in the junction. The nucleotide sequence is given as TGTGCCAGCAGCTCGTCGTCCGGGACAGCAAACTATGGCTACACCTTC. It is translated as CASSSSSGTANYGYTF.